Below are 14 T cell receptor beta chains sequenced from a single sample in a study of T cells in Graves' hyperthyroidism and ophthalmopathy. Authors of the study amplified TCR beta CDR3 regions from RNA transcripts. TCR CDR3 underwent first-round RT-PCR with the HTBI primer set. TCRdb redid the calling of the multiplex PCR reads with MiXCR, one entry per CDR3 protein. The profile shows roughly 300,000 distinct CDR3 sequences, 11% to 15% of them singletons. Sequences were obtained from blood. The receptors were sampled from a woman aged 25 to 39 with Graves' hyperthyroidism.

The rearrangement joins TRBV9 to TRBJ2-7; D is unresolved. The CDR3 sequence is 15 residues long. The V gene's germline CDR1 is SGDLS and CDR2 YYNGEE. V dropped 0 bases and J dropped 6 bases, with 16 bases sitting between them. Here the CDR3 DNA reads TGTGCCAGCAGCGTAGCCCCCCAAGTGCCCGGCGAGCAGTACTTC. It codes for CASSVAPQVPGEQYF. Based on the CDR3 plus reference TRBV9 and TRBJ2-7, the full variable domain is DSGVTQTPKHLITATGQRVTLRCSPRSGDLSVYWYQQSLDQGLQFLIQYYNGEERAKGNILERFSAQQFPDLHSELNLSSLELGDSALYFCASSVAPQVPGEQYFGPGTRLTVT.

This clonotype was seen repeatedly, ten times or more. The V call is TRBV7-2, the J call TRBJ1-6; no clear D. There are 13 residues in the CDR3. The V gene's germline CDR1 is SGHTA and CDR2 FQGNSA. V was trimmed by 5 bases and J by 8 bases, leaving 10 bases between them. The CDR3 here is CASSPLTDSPLHF. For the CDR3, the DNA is TGTGCCAGCAGCCCCTTAACTGATTCACCCCTCCACTTT.

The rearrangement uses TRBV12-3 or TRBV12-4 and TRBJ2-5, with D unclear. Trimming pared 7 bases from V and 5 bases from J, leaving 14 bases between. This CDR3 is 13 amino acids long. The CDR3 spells CASKRLSAETQYF. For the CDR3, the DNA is TGTGCCAGCAAGCGACTGAGCGCGGAGACCCAGTACTTC.

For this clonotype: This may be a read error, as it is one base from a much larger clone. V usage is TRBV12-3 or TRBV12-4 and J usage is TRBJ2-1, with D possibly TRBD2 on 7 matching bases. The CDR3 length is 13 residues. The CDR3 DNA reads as TGTGCCGGCAGTTTAAGGGGGGGGGATGAGCAGTTCTTC. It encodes CAGSLRGGDEQFF.

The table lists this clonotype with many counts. CDR3 residues: CASSPRLDAKNIQYF. CDR3 in DNA: TGTGCCAGCAGCCCAAGACTAGACGCCAAAAACATTCAGTACTTC. The J gene is TRBJ2-4, the V gene TRBV2; weak D call: TRBD2 (6 bases). Trimming stripped 6 bases from V and 1 base from J, with 13 bases between. The germline gives CDR1 SNHLY, CDR2 FYNNEI. There are 15 residues in the CDR3.

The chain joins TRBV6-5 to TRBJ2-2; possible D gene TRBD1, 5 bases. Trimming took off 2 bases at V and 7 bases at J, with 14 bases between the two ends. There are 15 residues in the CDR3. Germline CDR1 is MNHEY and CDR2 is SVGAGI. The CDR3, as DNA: TGTGCCAGCAGTTACGGGGCGACCGTTCGCGGGGAGCTGTTTTTT. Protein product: CASSYGATVRGELFF.

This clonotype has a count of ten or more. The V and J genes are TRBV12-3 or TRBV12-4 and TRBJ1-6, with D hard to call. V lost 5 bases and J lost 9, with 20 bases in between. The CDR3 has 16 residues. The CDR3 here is CASSLNPGSLGSPLHF. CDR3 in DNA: TGTGCCAGCAGTCTGAACCCCGGGTCTCTCGGTTCACCCCTCCACTTT.

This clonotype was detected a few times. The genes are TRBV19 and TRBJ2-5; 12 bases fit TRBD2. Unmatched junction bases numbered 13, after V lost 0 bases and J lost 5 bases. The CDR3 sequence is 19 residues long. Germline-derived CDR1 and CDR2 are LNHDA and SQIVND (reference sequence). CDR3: CASSIDYLAGGPGQETQYF. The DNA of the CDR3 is TGTGCCAGTAGTATAGATTACCTAGCGGGAGGGCCGGGTCAGGAGACCCAGTACTTC.

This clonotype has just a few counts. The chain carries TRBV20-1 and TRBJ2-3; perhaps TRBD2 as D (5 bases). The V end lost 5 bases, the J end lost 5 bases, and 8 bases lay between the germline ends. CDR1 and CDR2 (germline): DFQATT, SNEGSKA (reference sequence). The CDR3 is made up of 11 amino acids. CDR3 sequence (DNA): TGCAGTGCTGAAGGGAGAGATACGCAGTATTTT. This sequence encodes CSAEGRDTQYF.

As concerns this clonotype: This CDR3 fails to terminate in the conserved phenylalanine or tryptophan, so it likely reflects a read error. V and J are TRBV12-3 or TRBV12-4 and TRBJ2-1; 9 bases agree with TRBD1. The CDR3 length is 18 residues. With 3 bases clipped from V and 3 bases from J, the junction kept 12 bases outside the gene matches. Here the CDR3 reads CASSFRYRGRVLYNEQFS. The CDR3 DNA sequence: TGTGCCAGCAGTTTTAGGTACAGGGGGCGAGTTCTCTACAATGAGCAGTTCTCC.

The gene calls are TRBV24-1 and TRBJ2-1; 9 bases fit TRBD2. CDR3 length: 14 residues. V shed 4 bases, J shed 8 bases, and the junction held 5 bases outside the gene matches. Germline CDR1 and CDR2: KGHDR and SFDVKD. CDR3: CATSDVGLAHEQFF. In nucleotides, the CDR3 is TGTGCCACCAGTGACGTGGGACTAGCTCATGAGCAGTTCTTC.

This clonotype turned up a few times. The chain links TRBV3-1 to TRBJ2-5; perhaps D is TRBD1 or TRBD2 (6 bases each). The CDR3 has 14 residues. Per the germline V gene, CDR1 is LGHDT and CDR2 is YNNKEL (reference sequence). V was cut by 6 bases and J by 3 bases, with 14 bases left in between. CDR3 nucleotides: TGTGCCAGCAGAGGTTTAGGGGGGAAAGAGACCCAGTACTTC. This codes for CASRGLGGKETQYF.

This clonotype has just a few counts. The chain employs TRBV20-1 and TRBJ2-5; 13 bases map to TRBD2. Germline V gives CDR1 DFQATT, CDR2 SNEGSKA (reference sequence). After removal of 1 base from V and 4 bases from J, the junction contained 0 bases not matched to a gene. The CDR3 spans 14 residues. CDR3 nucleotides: TGCAGTGCTAGAGGGACTAGCGGGAGAGAGACCCAGTACTTC. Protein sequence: CSARGTSGRETQYF.

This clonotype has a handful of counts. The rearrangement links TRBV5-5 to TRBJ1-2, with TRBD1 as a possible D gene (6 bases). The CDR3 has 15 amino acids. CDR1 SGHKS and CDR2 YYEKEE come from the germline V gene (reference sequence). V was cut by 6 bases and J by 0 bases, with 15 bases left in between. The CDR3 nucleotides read TGTGCCAGCACCTCTATGGACAGAACTAACTATGGCTACACCTTC. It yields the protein CASTSMDRTNYGYTF.